This section outlines one T cell receptor (beta chain) sequence together with its context. The source of the sample is a study of cytomegalovirus exposure and HLA in healthy donors. PCR primers comprised 60 Vbeta and 13 Jbeta primers. Profiled with immunoSEQ multiplex PCR; TCRdb holds only in-frame clones, not every one. The data contain about 80,000 clones, 62% of them singletons. CDR3 length: 13 amino acids. Trimming removed 1 base at V and 2 bases at J, with 5 bases between. The V gene's germline CDR1 is MDHEN and CDR2 SYDVKM. V gene TRBV28 combines with J gene TRBJ2-5; no reliable D call. The sample taken for sequencing was PBMCs. The receptor was isolated from a male donor in good health and CMV-seropositive. The CDR3 coding sequence is TGTGCCAGCAGTTTATCCCGGCAAGAGACCCAGTACTTC. Its protein product is CASSLSRQETQYF.